One TCR beta chain is described in this entry. This entry comes from a study of preoperative IRX-2 immunotherapy in early breast cancer. Described treatment: preoperative locoregional IRX-2 cytokine immunotherapy. Samples came from a phase Ib trial of preoperative locoregional IRX-2 cytokine immunotherapy. Here immunoSEQ multiplex PCR was the method, and the copy in TCRdb shows in-frame clones only, minus some. The repertoire has around 43,000 clones, roughly 80% of them found once; the top ten carry over 1%. The J segment lost 6 bases and the V segment lost 0 bases, leaving 8 bases of the junction unmatched. The CDR3 length is 17 residues. Germline loops: CDR1 SGHRS, CDR2 YFSETQ.

The J gene is TRBJ2-3, the V gene TRBV5-1; 12 bases agree with TRBD2. Source: tumor tissue, taken after IRX-2 immunotherapy. The TCR was taken from a human donor with breast cancer. CDR3 bases: TGCGCCAGCAGCTTGGGACCTAGCGGGGGGGCCGCGGATACGCAGTATTTT. Amino acid sequence: CASSLGPSGGAADTQYF.